Presented here are 22 T cell receptor beta chains from one specimen sequenced in a study of blood T cell repertoires in COVID-19. The assay was immunoSEQ multiplex PCR, and TCRdb's table has in-frame clones only and misses some. This table holds around 39,000 clones, 85% to 90% found once. Sequenced input: peripheral blood. These TCRs come from a man in his 70s with acute or convalescent COVID-19.

V gene TRBV19 combines with J gene TRBJ2-7, with TRBD1 identical over 7 bases. The V and J ends lost 4 bases and 1 base, in that order; junction bases with no gene match: 4. CDR1 and CDR2 (germline): LNHDA, SQIVND (reference sequence). This CDR3 has 14 residues. This CDR3 is CASSSTGESYEQYF. CDR3 coding DNA: TGTGCCAGTAGTAGCACAGGGGAATCCTACGAGCAGTACTTC.

This chain connects TRBV18 to TRBJ1-2, with TRBD1 matching over 10 bases. The V segment lost 6 bases and the J segment 6 bases; nucleotides outside the gene matches: 4. This CDR3 region has 13 residues. Germline V gives CDR1 KGHSH, CDR2 LQKENI. This CDR3 is CASSTGQGNGYTF. As DNA, the CDR3 is TGTGCCAGCTCGACGGGACAGGGGAATGGCTACACCTTC.

This chain joins TRBV19 and TRBJ1-5; 7 bases line up with TRBD1. The CDR3 sequence is 15 residues long. After removal of 9 bases from V and 5 bases from J, the junction contained 13 bases not matched to a gene. Germline lookup yields CDR1 LNHDA and CDR2 SQIVND (reference sequence). CDR3: CASDEQQGTHQPQHF. As DNA, the CDR3 is TGTGCCAGCGACGAACAACAGGGGACTCATCAGCCCCAGCATTTT.

V gene TRBV11-2 combines with J gene TRBJ2-7; TRBD1 matches at 8 bases. CDR3 size: 13 residues. CDR1 is SGHAT, CDR2 FQNNGV, per germline. The ends lost 9 bases at V and 2 bases at J; junction bases unmatched: 6. The CDR3 region has the DNA TGTGCCAGTTCGAGACAGGGGCCCTACGAGCAGTACTTC. As protein: CASSRQGPYEQYF. Full variable domain (rest looked up from reference TRBV11-2 and TRBJ2-7): EAGVAQSPRYKIIEKRQSVAFWCNPISGHATLYWYQQILGQGPKLLIQFQNNGVVDDSQLPKDRFSAERLKGVDSTLKIQPAKLEDSAVYLCASSRQGPYEQYFGPGTRLTVT.

A note on this clone: Germline is not matched at one junction end, which may reflect a read error. The genes are TRBV7-2 and TRBJ2-2; TRBD2 aligns across 10 bases. The CDR3 spans 12 residues. Germline lookup yields CDR1 SGHTA and CDR2 FQGNSA. The CDR3 sequence is CLAGGFSGELFF. DNA of the CDR3: TGCTTAGCGGGAGGCTTTAGCGGGGAGCTGTTTTTT.

This chain connects TRBV9 to TRBJ1-2; 9 bases are a match to TRBD1. This CDR3 has 15 residues. CDR1 and CDR2 from the germline V gene are SGDLS and YYNGEE. V was pared by 4 bases and J by 8 bases, with 12 bases of the junction left unmatched. This CDR3 reads CASSTVPGQGYGYTF. The DNA of the CDR3 is TGTGCCAGCAGCACCGTACCGGGACAGGGTTACGGCTACACCTTC.

The chain combines TRBV28 with TRBJ2-7; D gene ambiguous. The CDR3 has 14 amino acids. The germline gives CDR1 MDHEN, CDR2 SYDVKM. V was cut by 7 bases and J by 0 bases, with 13 bases left in between. The CDR3 coding sequence is TGTGCCAGCACCATCGACGGGTCCTCCTACGAGCAGTACTTC. Amino acid sequence: CASTIDGSSYEQYF.

V is TRBV24-1 and J is TRBJ2-3; D perhaps matches TRBD1 (5 bases). The germline V gene encodes CDR1 KGHDR and CDR2 SFDVKD. Trimming shortened V by 9 bases and J by 0 bases, and 9 bases separated the two germline ends. This CDR3 is 13 amino acids long. CDR3 region: CATGAPSTDTQYF. CDR3 nucleotide sequence: TGTGCCACCGGGGCCCCTAGCACAGATACGCAGTATTTT.

The genes are TRBV7-3 and TRBJ2-5; D is possibly TRBD1 (6 bases). CDR3 size: 13 residues. Deletions cut 5 bases from V and 0 bases from J, with 7 bases between. CDR1 and CDR2 (germline): SGHTA, FQGTGA. The CDR3 spells CASSPGDQETQYF. CDR3 bases: TGTGCCAGCAGCCCAGGGGACCAAGAGACCCAGTACTTC.

The rearrangement links TRBV27 to TRBJ1-1; possible D gene TRBD1, 5 bases. Trimming left V 7 bases short and J 5 bases short, with 14 bases between. Per germline, CDR1 MNHEY and CDR2 SMNVEV (reference sequence). The CDR3 runs to 13 residues. CDR3 nucleotides: TGTGCCAGCACCCATCGGGGGGGAACTGAAGCTTTCTTT. Translated, it gives CASTHRGGTEAFF.

This chain joins TRBV3-1 (or the pseudogene TRBV3-2) and TRBJ2-1; maybe TRBD2 (5 bases). The CDR3 totals 15 residues. Germline lookup yields CDR1 LGHDT and CDR2 YNNKEL (reference sequence). Deletions cut 0 bases from V and 3 bases from J, with 9 bases between. The DNA of the CDR3 is TGTGCCAGCAGCCAAGATCCTACTAGCTACAATGAGCAGTTCTTC. It yields the protein CASSQDPTSYNEQFF.

The chain links TRBV28 to TRBJ1-5; TRBD1 aligns across 7 bases. Unmatched junction bases numbered 5, after V lost 4 bases and J lost 2 bases. This CDR3 has 15 amino acids. Germline assignment: CDR1 MDHEN and CDR2 SYDVKM. The CDR3 is CASSSRGEGNQPQHF. CDR3 sequence (DNA): TGTGCCAGCAGTTCCAGGGGGGAGGGCAATCAGCCCCAGCATTTT.

The chain carries TRBV5-1 and TRBJ2-3; D remains ambiguous. Germline loops: CDR1 SGHRS, CDR2 YFSETQ. V was pared by 3 bases and J by 2 bases, with 7 bases between. This CDR3 region has 13 residues. This CDR3 reads CASSSGPTDTQYF. CDR3 DNA sequence: TGCGCCAGCAGCTCAGGCCCCACAGATACGCAGTATTTT. The whole variable domain, remainder taken from reference TRBV5-1 and TRBJ2-3, is KAGVTQTPRYLIKTRGQQVTLSCSPISGHRSVSWYQQTPGQGLQFLFEYFSETQRNKGNFPGRFSGRQFSNSRSEMNVSTLELGDSALYLCASSSGPTDTQYFGPGTRLTVL.

This chain joins TRBV6-2 or TRBV6-3 and TRBJ2-7; tentatively, D is TRBD2 (6 bases). This CDR3 comprises 13 residues. V gave up 4 bases and J gave up 5 bases, with 12 bases separating them. Germline-derived CDR1 and CDR2 are MNHEY and SVGEGT. The CDR3 region has the DNA TGTGCCAGCAGTTCCGTGGGAGGAAACGAGCAGTACTTC. The encoded protein is CASSSVGGNEQYF.

The V and J genes are TRBV5-1 and TRBJ2-3; 14 positions match TRBD2. Per germline, CDR1 SGHRS and CDR2 YFSETQ. This CDR3 has 16 residues. V trimming: 4 bases; J trimming: 8 bases; junction bases outside the gene matches: 9. CDR3 sequence (DNA): TGCGCCAGCAGCCCGGGGACTAGCGGGAGTAGGGTTACGCAGTATTTT. Its translation is CASSPGTSGSRVTQYF.

The chain recombines TRBV13 with TRBJ2-1; 9 bases align to TRBD2. Germline assignment: CDR1 PRHDT and CDR2 FYEKMQ (reference sequence). The junction had 10 bases not matched to a gene; V was cut back by 5 bases and J by 5 bases. This CDR3 comprises 16 residues. DNA of the CDR3: TGTGCCAGCAGCAAGGGACCGGGACTAGCTGACAATGAGCAGTTCTTC. Its protein product is CASSKGPGLADNEQFF.

V and J are TRBV5-1 and TRBJ1-3; D gene uncertain. The CDR3 covers 16 residues. Per germline, CDR1 SGHRS and CDR2 YFSETQ. Trimming shortened V by 0 bases and J by 0 bases, and 10 bases separated the two germline ends. The CDR3 DNA follows: TGCGCCAGCAGCTTGGACGAGGTTCGCTCTGGAAACACCATATATTTT. It translates to CASSLDEVRSGNTIYF. The whole variable domain, remainder taken from reference TRBV5-1 and TRBJ1-3, is KAGVTQTPRYLIKTRGQQVTLSCSPISGHRSVSWYQQTPGQGLQFLFEYFSETQRNKGNFPGRFSGRQFSNSRSEMNVSTLELGDSALYLCASSLDEVRSGNTIYFGEGSWLTVV.

A few counts support this clone. The identical CDR3 is also encoded by other nucleotide sequences in the sample. DNA for the CDR3: TGTGCCAGCAGCTTAGACAGGAACACTGAAGCTTTCTTT. Translating it yields CASSLDRNTEAFF. The chain has TRBV7-2 and TRBJ1-1; D ambiguous. The CDR3 is 13 residues long. Per germline, CDR1 SGHTA and CDR2 FQGNSA. V lost 1 base and J 1 base, leaving 4 bases between the germline ends.

The rearrangement links TRBV7-2 to TRBJ2-7; a weak D match, TRBD2 (5 bases). CDR3 length: 15 residues. CDR1 and CDR2 (germline): SGHTA, FQGNSA. V was clipped by 1 base and J by 3 bases, with 13 bases between them. Written as DNA, the CDR3 is TGTGCCAGCAGCTTAGTTAAGGGTGCGGGCTACGAGCAGTACTTC. Translating it yields CASSLVKGAGYEQYF.

The chain is built from TRBV9 and TRBJ1-6; 9 bases map to TRBD1. Per the germline V gene, CDR1 is SGDLS and CDR2 is YYNGEE. Losses at the gene ends were 5 bases for V and 7 bases for J; bases not matched to a gene: 7. This CDR3 is 15 amino acids long. The DNA of the CDR3 is TGTGCCAGCAGGACGGGGACAGGGAACAATTCACCCCTCCACTTT. Protein product: CASRTGTGNNSPLHF.

The chain recombines TRBV7-9 with TRBJ2-5; 9 nucleotides align to TRBD1. Germline values: CDR1 SEHNR, CDR2 FQNEAQ (reference sequence). This CDR3 is built from 15 residues. Trimming took 8 bases from V and 1 from J; bases not matched to a gene: 8. DNA for the CDR3: TGTGCCAGCTCTGGGGGACAGGGAGCCCAAGAGACCCAGTACTTC. Its translation is CASSGGQGAQETQYF.

The chain carries TRBV29-1 and TRBJ2-7; 12 bases fit TRBD1. The CDR3 is 13 amino acids. In germline, CDR1 is SQVTM, CDR2 ANQGSEA. With V trimmed by 6 bases and J by 6 bases, 6 bases remained unmatched. The CDR3: CSVARDRGLEQYF. The DNA of the CDR3 is TGCAGCGTCGCCCGGGACAGGGGGCTCGAGCAGTACTTC.